These T cell receptor beta chains were read from a single sample in a study of T cells in Graves' hyperthyroidism and ophthalmopathy. TCRdb redid the calling of the multiplex PCR reads with MiXCR, one entry per CDR3 protein. The sample consists of hundreds of thousands of distinct CDR3 sequences, approximately 15% of them appearing once. Sequenced sample: blood. Every receptor here comes from a woman younger than 30 with Graves' hyperthyroidism. Both conserved end residues are part of each CDR3. A D gene is named only where the DNA matches it firmly. Part of the rows lack a size; the others show once, few, many or a class for expanded clones.

j_gene: TRBJ2-3; v_gene: TRBV2; d_gene: TRBD2; abundance: many; CDR3nt: TGTGCCAGCCTACATAGCGGGAGGGACACAGATACGCAGTATTTT; CDR3aa: CASLHSGRDTDTQYF
j_gene: TRBJ2-1; v_gene: TRBV28; d_gene: .; abundance: .; CDR3nt: TGTGCCAGCAGTGGTGGGTCGGAGAGCTCCTACAATGAGCAGTTCTTC; CDR3aa: CASSGGSESSYNEQFF
j_gene: TRBJ2-3; v_gene: TRBV13; d_gene: TRBD2; abundance: many; CDR3nt: TGTGCCAGCACTTTCCTGGGACTAGCTAGCACAGATACGCAGTATTTT; CDR3aa: CASTFLGLASTDTQYF
j_gene: TRBJ1-5; v_gene: TRBV12-3/TRBV12-4; d_gene: .; abundance: many; CDR3nt: TGTGCCAGCACCCGGGACGTCCTGGATCAGCCCCAGCATTTT; CDR3aa: CASTRDVLDQPQHF
j_gene: TRBJ1-2; v_gene: TRBV2; d_gene: .; abundance: many; CDR3nt: TGTGCCAGCACGGCAGGGTCCCGTAACTATGGCTACACCTTC; CDR3aa: CASTAGSRNYGYTF
j_gene: TRBJ1-2; v_gene: TRBV7-2; d_gene: TRBD1; abundance: .; CDR3nt: TGTGCCAGCAGCTTCGCCGGGACAGGGGCGGAAGGTTATGGCTACACCTTC; CDR3aa: CASSFAGTGAEGYGYTF
j_gene: TRBJ2-7; v_gene: TRBV2; d_gene: TRBD2; abundance: many; CDR3nt: TGTGCCAGCAGTAACCCACTAGGGACTAGCGGTCTCTACGAGCAGTACTTC; CDR3aa: CASSNPLGTSGLYEQYF
j_gene: TRBJ2-7; v_gene: TRBV18; d_gene: TRBD1; abundance: many; CDR3nt: TGTGCCAGCTCACCGCCGTGGGGACAGAAGTACGAGCAGTACTTC; CDR3aa: CASSPPWGQKYEQYF
j_gene: TRBJ2-3; v_gene: TRBV7-9; d_gene: TRBD1; abundance: many; CDR3nt: TGTGCCAGCAGCTTCTTCCCAACAGGGGCAGATACGCAGTATTTT; CDR3aa: CASSFFPTGADTQYF
j_gene: TRBJ1-1; v_gene: TRBV12-3/TRBV12-4; d_gene: .; abundance: .; CDR3nt: TGTGCCAGCAGTGACGCAAGAGGGGGGGTGAACACTGAAGCTTTCTTT; CDR3aa: CASSDARGGVNTEAFF
j_gene: TRBJ1-5; v_gene: TRBV30; d_gene: .; abundance: many; CDR3nt: TGTGCCTGGAGTGTGGGGGTGGGTCGCAATCAGCCCCAGCATTTT; CDR3aa: CAWSVGVGRNQPQHF
j_gene: TRBJ2-1; v_gene: TRBV29-1; d_gene: TRBD2; abundance: many; CDR3nt: TGCAGCGTTGAGCGGGAGGTTTACAATGAGCAGTTCTTC; CDR3aa: CSVEREVYNEQFF
j_gene: TRBJ2-2; v_gene: TRBV19; d_gene: TRBD2; abundance: .; CDR3nt: TGTGCCAGTAGTATTCATAGCGGGAGGGCCCTCACCGGGGAGCTGTTTTTT; CDR3aa: CASSIHSGRALTGELFF
j_gene: TRBJ2-7; v_gene: TRBV7-2; d_gene: .; abundance: once; CDR3nt: TGTGCCAGCAGCTTCCCTGACCGCGAGCAGTACTTC; CDR3aa: CASSFPDREQYF
j_gene: TRBJ2-3; v_gene: TRBV7-2; d_gene: TRBD2; abundance: .; CDR3nt: TGCGCCAGCAGCTCCCGACTAGCGGGCCCCACAGATACGCAGTATTTT; CDR3aa: CASSSRLAGPTDTQYF
j_gene: TRBJ2-4; v_gene: TRBV18; d_gene: TRBD1; abundance: many; CDR3nt: TGTGCCAGCTCACCGAGGGACAGGGGGCTTCAGTACTTC; CDR3aa: CASSPRDRGLQYF
j_gene: TRBJ1-2; v_gene: TRBV2; d_gene: .; abundance: .; CDR3nt: TGTGCCATCTTATTGGACGATGGCTACACCTTC; CDR3aa: CAILLDDGYTF
j_gene: TRBJ1-1; v_gene: TRBV12-3/TRBV12-4; d_gene: .; abundance: many; CDR3nt: TGTGCCAGCAGCGTCCCAAATTTGAACACTGAAGCTTTCTTT; CDR3aa: CASSVPNLNTEAFF
j_gene: TRBJ1-2; v_gene: TRBV11-1; d_gene: TRBD1; abundance: many; CDR3nt: TGTGCCAGCAGCGTGACAGGGGCGCTCAACTATGGCTACACCTTC; CDR3aa: CASSVTGALNYGYTF
j_gene: TRBJ2-6; v_gene: TRBV7-3; d_gene: TRBD1; abundance: .; CDR3nt: TGTGCCAGCAGTTCTCCCGACAGGGCAGCCGGGGCCAACGTCCTGACTTTC; CDR3aa: CASSSPDRAAGANVLTF
j_gene: TRBJ1-5; v_gene: TRBV6-1; d_gene: .; abundance: many; CDR3nt: TGTGCCAGCACCGTCGTTTCCAATCAGCCCCAGCATTTT; CDR3aa: CASTVVSNQPQHF
j_gene: TRBJ2-3; v_gene: TRBV30; d_gene: TRBD2; abundance: many; CDR3nt: TGTGCCTGGAGTGACGGACTAGCCCTCCGGGATACGCAGTATTTT; CDR3aa: CAWSDGLALRDTQYF
j_gene: TRBJ2-3; v_gene: TRBV12-3/TRBV12-4; d_gene: TRBD2; abundance: .; CDR3nt: TGTGCCAGCAGTCCTCAGCCGGGACTAGCGGGAACAGATACGCAGTATTTT; CDR3aa: CASSPQPGLAGTDTQYF
j_gene: TRBJ2-3; v_gene: TRBV6-2/TRBV6-3; d_gene: TRBD1; abundance: many; CDR3nt: TGTGCCAGCACAAAAGGGACAGGAGGTCCAGATACGCAGTATTTT; CDR3aa: CASTKGTGGPDTQYF
j_gene: TRBJ2-2; v_gene: TRBV20-1; d_gene: .; abundance: few; CDR3nt: TGCAGTGCTAGCCAGGGGTATGCGAACACCGGGGAGCTGTTTTTT; CDR3aa: CSASQGYANTGELFF
j_gene: TRBJ2-2; v_gene: TRBV13; d_gene: .; abundance: few; CDR3nt: TGTGCCAGCAGCCGGACAGTGGGACCCCTTTCGACCGGGGAGCTGTTTTTT; CDR3aa: CASSRTVGPLSTGELFF
j_gene: TRBJ1-2; v_gene: TRBV14; d_gene: .; abundance: few; CDR3nt: TGTGCCAGCAGCCAAGATCCCGGGGCAGCCGGCAGTGGCTACACCTTC; CDR3aa: CASSQDPGAAGSGYTF
j_gene: TRBJ1-6; v_gene: TRBV2; d_gene: .; abundance: many; CDR3nt: TGTGCCAGCAGGCCGGTGGTCGCTTCACCCCTCCACTTT; CDR3aa: CASRPVVASPLHF
j_gene: TRBJ2-1; v_gene: TRBV29-1; d_gene: TRBD1; abundance: .; CDR3nt: TGCAGCGTTGAAGTCTCGATGACAGGGTCTCCCTACAATGAGCAGTTCTTC; CDR3aa: CSVEVSMTGSPYNEQFF
j_gene: TRBJ2-7; v_gene: TRBV27; d_gene: .; abundance: many; CDR3nt: TGTGCCAGCAGTTTCAACGGAGACTCCTACGAGCAGTACTTC; CDR3aa: CASSFNGDSYEQYF
j_gene: TRBJ2-7; v_gene: TRBV2; d_gene: .; abundance: few; CDR3nt: TGTGCCAGCTACCACCGCTCCTACGAGCAGTACTTC; CDR3aa: CASYHRSYEQYF
j_gene: TRBJ2-1; v_gene: TRBV19; d_gene: TRBD2; abundance: .; CDR3nt: TGTGCCAGTAGTGGGGTAGCGGGGGGGGACAATGAGCAGTTCTTC; CDR3aa: CASSGVAGGDNEQFF
j_gene: TRBJ2-1; v_gene: TRBV19; d_gene: .; abundance: .; CDR3nt: TGTGCCAGTAGTATTGGGAGCGGAGGGGTACTTAATGAGCAGTTCTTC; CDR3aa: CASSIGSGGVLNEQFF
j_gene: TRBJ1-1; v_gene: TRBV19; d_gene: TRBD1; abundance: few; CDR3nt: TGTGCCAGTAGTACCTGGGACAGGGGCACTGAAGCTTTCTTT; CDR3aa: CASSTWDRGTEAFF
j_gene: TRBJ2-1; v_gene: TRBV3-1; d_gene: TRBD2; abundance: many; CDR3nt: TGTGCCAGCAGCCAAGATTTAGCGGGGGGAATCTACAATGAGCAGTTCTTC; CDR3aa: CASSQDLAGGIYNEQFF
j_gene: TRBJ1-1; v_gene: TRBV20-1; d_gene: .; abundance: .; CDR3nt: TGCAGTGCTAGTACGGGACAAAGGCAGCCTGAAGCTTTCTTT; CDR3aa: CSASTGQRQPEAFF
j_gene: TRBJ1-4; v_gene: TRBV20-1; d_gene: .; abundance: .; CDR3nt: TGCAGTGCTAGAGATGCGGGGACGACTAATGAAAAACTGTTTTTT; CDR3aa: CSARDAGTTNEKLFF
j_gene: TRBJ1-1; v_gene: TRBV18; d_gene: .; abundance: .; CDR3nt: TGTGCCAGCTCACCCCGGACGGGAGGAGCTTTCTTT; CDR3aa: CASSPRTGGAFF
j_gene: TRBJ1-2; v_gene: TRBV7-2; d_gene: .; abundance: many; CDR3nt: TGTGCCAGCAGCTCGGGCCCTGAACATGGCTATGGCTACACCTTC; CDR3aa: CASSSGPEHGYGYTF
j_gene: TRBJ2-1; v_gene: TRBV24-1; d_gene: TRBD2; abundance: few; CDR3nt: TGTGCCACCAGTTTTGGGACTAGCGGGACGTTTCGCTCCTACAATGAGCAGTTCTTC; CDR3aa: CATSFGTSGTFRSYNEQFF
j_gene: TRBJ1-1; v_gene: TRBV5-1; d_gene: .; abundance: many; CDR3nt: TGCGCCAGCAGCTTGAAAAGGTGGGACACTGAAGCTTTCTTT; CDR3aa: CASSLKRWDTEAFF
j_gene: TRBJ1-5; v_gene: TRBV29-1; d_gene: .; abundance: many; CDR3nt: TGCAGCGTTGAGTCCGGGAATAGCAATCAGCCCCAGCATTTT; CDR3aa: CSVESGNSNQPQHF
j_gene: TRBJ2-3; v_gene: TRBV20-1; d_gene: .; abundance: .; CDR3nt: TGCAGTGCCCCTGGGACTTTTAGCACAGATACGCAGTATTTT; CDR3aa: CSAPGTFSTDTQYF
j_gene: TRBJ2-7; v_gene: TRBV13; d_gene: .; abundance: .; CDR3nt: TGTGCCAGCAGCTTATACGGAAGCGGGCCGTACTTC; CDR3aa: CASSLYGSGPYF
j_gene: TRBJ2-7; v_gene: TRBV28; d_gene: .; abundance: few; CDR3nt: TGTGCCAGCAGCAAACTAGCTCCTCTCGAGCAGTACTTC; CDR3aa: CASSKLAPLEQYF
j_gene: TRBJ1-5; v_gene: TRBV20-1; d_gene: .; abundance: many; CDR3nt: TGCAGTGCGAAGACAGGAGGAAGCAATCAGCCCCAGCATTTT; CDR3aa: CSAKTGGSNQPQHF
j_gene: TRBJ1-1; v_gene: TRBV6-2/TRBV6-3; d_gene: TRBD1; abundance: many; CDR3nt: TGTGCCAGCAGTTGGACAGGGGGAGGCACTGAAGCTTTCTTT; CDR3aa: CASSWTGGGTEAFF
j_gene: TRBJ2-7; v_gene: TRBV6-2/TRBV6-3; d_gene: .; abundance: many; CDR3nt: TGTGCCAGCAGTTATTACGGGCCGGGCGAGCAGTACTTC; CDR3aa: CASSYYGPGEQYF
j_gene: TRBJ2-6; v_gene: TRBV7-9; d_gene: .; abundance: few; CDR3nt: TGTGCCAGCAGCCTCCCGGGACCTGCCGTCTCGGCCAACGTCCTGACTTTC; CDR3aa: CASSLPGPAVSANVLTF
j_gene: TRBJ2-1; v_gene: TRBV28; d_gene: .; abundance: few; CDR3nt: TGTGCCAGCAGTAGGGGGGTCTTTGAGCAGTTCTTC; CDR3aa: CASSRGVFEQFF
j_gene: TRBJ2-3; v_gene: TRBV2; d_gene: TRBD2; abundance: many; CDR3nt: TGTGCCAGCAGTACTAGCGGGGGGAGCACAGATACGCAGTATTTT; CDR3aa: CASSTSGGSTDTQYF
j_gene: TRBJ1-2; v_gene: TRBV14; d_gene: TRBD1; abundance: few; CDR3nt: TGTGCCAGCAGCCGGACAGGACAGGACCACTCCTATGGCTACACCTTC; CDR3aa: CASSRTGQDHSYGYTF